The clone carrying this T cell receptor beta chain was recorded once. The sample is drawn from a study of technical replicates of blood from a few donors. Using immunoSEQ multiplex PCR, the repertoire was profiled, and TCRdb retains in-frame clones only, with some absent. This table has almost 90,000 clones, approximately 94% appearing once. V gave up 5 bases and J gave up 5 bases, with 16 bases separating them. CDR3 length equals 15 residues. Germline V gene data show CDR1 as SGHNT and CDR2 as YYREEE (reference sequence). The sequenced sample consisted of T cells isolated from PBMCs. This chain links TRBV5-4 with TRBJ2-2, with D tentatively TRBD2 (6 bases). The clonotype was recovered from a human donor in good health. This CDR3 is CASRASTRETGELFF. The CDR3 DNA sequence: TGTGCCAGCAGAGCATCGACTAGGGAAACCGGGGAGCTGTTTTTT.